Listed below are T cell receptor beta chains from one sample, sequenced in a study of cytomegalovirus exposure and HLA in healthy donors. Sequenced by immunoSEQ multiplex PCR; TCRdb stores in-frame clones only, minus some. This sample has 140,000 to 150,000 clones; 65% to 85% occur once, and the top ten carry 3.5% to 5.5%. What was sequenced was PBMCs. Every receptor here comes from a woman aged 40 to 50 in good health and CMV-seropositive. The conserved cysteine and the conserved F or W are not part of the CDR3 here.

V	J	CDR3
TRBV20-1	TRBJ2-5	SVSRAETQY
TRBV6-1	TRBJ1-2	ASSAGNYGYT
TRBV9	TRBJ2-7	ASSPSPGTGNEQY
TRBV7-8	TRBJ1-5	ASSLGTGVVQPQH
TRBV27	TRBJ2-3	ASSLSAGGRDTQY
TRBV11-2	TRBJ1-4	ASSSRDRGWKKLF
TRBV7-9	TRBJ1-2	ASSARQGLDGYT
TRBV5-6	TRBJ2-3	ASSHRTGTDTQY
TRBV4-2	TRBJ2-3	ASSQTGFGTDTQY
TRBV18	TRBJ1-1	ASSPGARVGGNTEAF
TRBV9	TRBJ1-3	ASSVHRGRGNTIY
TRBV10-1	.	ARDFAGTSGRGGFEQY
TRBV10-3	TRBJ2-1	AISEGSSGGLGEQF
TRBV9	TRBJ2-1	ASSVEAPTYNEQF
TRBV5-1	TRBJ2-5	ASSSELAGAGGTQY
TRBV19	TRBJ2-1	ASSKQFNEQF
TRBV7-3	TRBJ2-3	ASSLITFTRLY
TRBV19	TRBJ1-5	ATRGQTSNQPQH
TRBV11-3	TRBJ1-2	ASSSGGGYGYT
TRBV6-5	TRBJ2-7	ASSSLTRRAYEQY
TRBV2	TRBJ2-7	ASSEDSSRPYEQY
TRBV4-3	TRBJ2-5	ASSQGTGKETQY
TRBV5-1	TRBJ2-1	ASSLAPAGDGNEQF
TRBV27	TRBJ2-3	ASSLGVRGDTQY
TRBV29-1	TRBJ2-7	SVEELAGGLEY
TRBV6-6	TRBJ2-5	ASSYQETQY
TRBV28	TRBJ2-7	ASSLKLLLAISYEQY
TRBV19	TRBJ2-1	ASSIDRGRDRF
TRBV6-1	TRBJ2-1	ASTGISLDEQF
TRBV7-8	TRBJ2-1	ASTIRASGRISNEQF
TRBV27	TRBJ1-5	ASSPRTGRNQPQH
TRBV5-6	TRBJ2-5	ASSLATSQVETQY
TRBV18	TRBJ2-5	ASSRNSDRGQETQY
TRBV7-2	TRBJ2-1	ASSSSGRAGNEQF
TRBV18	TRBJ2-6	ASSLRLQSGANVLT
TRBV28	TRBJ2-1	ASSLGGAGEQF
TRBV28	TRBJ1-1	ASSQTQGRATEAF
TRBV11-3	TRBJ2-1	ASSPGLAGEDNEQF
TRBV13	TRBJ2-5	ASSQGQGYETQY
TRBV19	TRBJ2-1	ASSSRGAGVEQF
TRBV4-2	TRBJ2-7	ASSQESRISYEQY
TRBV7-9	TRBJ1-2	ASSLGGGSDGYT
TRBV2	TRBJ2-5	ASSDATFGETQY
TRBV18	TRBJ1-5	ASSPEQGSGQPQH
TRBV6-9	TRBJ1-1	ASSYITGNTEAF
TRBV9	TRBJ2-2	ASSTSGMHTGELF
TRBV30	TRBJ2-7	AWSFGLGQGIHEQY
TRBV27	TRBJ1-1	ASKDPGTDTEAF
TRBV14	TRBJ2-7	ASSPILGLAGSSYEQY
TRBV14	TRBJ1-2	ASSRGQNYGYT
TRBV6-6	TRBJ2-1	ASSISGRARSEQF
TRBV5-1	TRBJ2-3	ASSLDTPGDTQY
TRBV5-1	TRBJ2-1	ASSLIAGAFNEQF
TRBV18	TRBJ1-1	ASSPGGGFGAF
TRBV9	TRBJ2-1	ASSAATGGYNNEQF
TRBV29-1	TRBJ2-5	SATLGGETQY
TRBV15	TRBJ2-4	ATGTSGPKNIQY
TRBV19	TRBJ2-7	ASSIGRTGIYEQY
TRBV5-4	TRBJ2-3	ASSPAGTGFKDTQY